This TCR beta chain came from a study of beta chain features in type 1 diabetes. Turning to the study itself: The patients were much like the healthy donors in age, gender and cell yields. General study findings and limits: Individuals with type 1 diabetes displayed fewer insertions and more deletions at VDJ junctions. Researchers report that Type 1 diabetes patients had moderately but significantly shorter TCRB CDR3s across all four CD4+ subsets.

To note about this clone: Its antigen is unidentified.

CDR1 SEHNR and CDR2 FQNEAQ come from the germline V gene (reference sequence). The length of the CDR3 is 12 residues. V was shortened by 4 bases and J by 2 bases, with 5 bases between the two germline ends. The whole isolated RNA underwent reverse transcription, so sequencing captured expressed TCRB transcripts. Around 3.57 million reads was the average for naive, central memory and regulatory T cell samples. Repertoires were generated with immunoSEQ multiplex PCR, while TCRdb's copy carries only in-frame clones and drops some. The sample has over 150,000 clones, around 10% seen once; the top ten hold around 0.5%.

The sequence was obtained from a man aged 25 to 40 with type 1 diabetes. Sequencing used central memory CD4+ T cells from blood. The V and J genes are TRBV7-9 and TRBJ1-2; no reliable D call. CDR3 DNA: TGTGCCAGCAGCTCTCCCAACTATGGCTACACCTTC. Protein sequence: CASSSPNYGYTF.